This TCR beta chain was recovered during a study of CD8+ T cells in alopecia areata. Overall study context: Treated patients were given oral tofacitinib, which was dosed at 5 to 10 mg twice daily. Treatment with tofacitinib (6 to 18 months) was followed by 6 months off drug. Overall study findings and caveats: It was observed that many expanded lesional clones persisted in scalp and blood during tofacitinib. Lesional scalp displayed greater clonality than normal scalp, most notably in alopecia totalis/universalis.

With respect to this clone: Its antigen is unknown.

Germline lookup yields CDR1 MNHNY and CDR2 SVGAGI (reference sequence). V lost 2 bases, J lost 4 bases, and 12 bases lay in between. This CDR3 is built from 14 residues. Treatment of the sample: oral pan-JAK inhibitor, 5-10 mg twice daily. Peripheral blood and lesional scalp punch biopsies came from alopecia areata patients. Extraction of RNA preceded its reverse transcription into cDNA, which served as the sequencing template. This table comes from immunoSEQ multiplex PCR, and its TCRdb copy is limited to in-frame clones, with some not included. This table holds fewer than 5,500 clones, around 60% found once.

The clonotype was recovered from a human donor with alopecia areata. The input for sequencing was skin, taken at week 4, from a patient treated with tofacitinib. The V call is TRBV6-6, the J call TRBJ2-7, with a possible D match to TRBD2 (6 bases). The CDR3 spells CASSYLYGSYEQYF. CDR3 DNA: TGTGCCAGCAGTTACCTTTACGGGAGTTACGAGCAGTACTTC.